This TCR beta chain originates from a study of T cells in women clearing cervical HPV infection. Germline assignment: CDR1 SGHVS and CDR2 FNYEAQ. J lost 8 bases, V lost 2 bases, and 12 bases had no gene match. CDR3 length equals 16 residues. Remarks on this clone: The read terminates 3 residues before the CDR3 end, so the remaining end is supplied by the germline J gene.

Repertoires were generated with immunoSEQ multiplex PCR, while TCRdb's copy carries only in-frame clones and drops some. The record lists about 32,000 clones, of which the ten most abundant hold around 4%. The V call is TRBV7-6, the J call TRBJ2-1; TRBD2 agrees at 7 bases. The TCR was taken from a woman between 18 and 75 years old with a cervical HPV16 infection that either progressed to CIN3+ or cleared (not recorded which). Sample: blood buffy coat. CDR3 DNA (partial): TGTGCCAGCAGCTTAAATAGCCCAGCGGGATCCTATGAG. This sequence encodes CASSLNSPAGSYE. The CDR3 reads in full as CASSLNSPAGSYEQFF.